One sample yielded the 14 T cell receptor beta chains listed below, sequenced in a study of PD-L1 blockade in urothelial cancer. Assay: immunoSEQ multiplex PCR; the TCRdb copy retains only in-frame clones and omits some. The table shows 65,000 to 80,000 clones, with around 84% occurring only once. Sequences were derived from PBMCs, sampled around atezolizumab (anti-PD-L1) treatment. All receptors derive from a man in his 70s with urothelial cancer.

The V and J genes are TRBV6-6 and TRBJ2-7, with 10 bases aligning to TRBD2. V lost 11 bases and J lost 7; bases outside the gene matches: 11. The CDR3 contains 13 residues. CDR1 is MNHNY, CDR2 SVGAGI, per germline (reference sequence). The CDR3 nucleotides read TGTGCCTCCCGCCGGACTAGCGGCTATGAGCAGTACTTC. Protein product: CASRRTSGYEQYF.

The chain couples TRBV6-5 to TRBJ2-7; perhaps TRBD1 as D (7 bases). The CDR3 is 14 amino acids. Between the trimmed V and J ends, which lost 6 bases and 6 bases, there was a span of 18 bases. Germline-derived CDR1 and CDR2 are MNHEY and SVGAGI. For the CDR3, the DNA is TGTGCCAGCAGCTGGCGGGACAGAGCTAGCGAGCAGTACTTC. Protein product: CASSWRDRASEQYF.

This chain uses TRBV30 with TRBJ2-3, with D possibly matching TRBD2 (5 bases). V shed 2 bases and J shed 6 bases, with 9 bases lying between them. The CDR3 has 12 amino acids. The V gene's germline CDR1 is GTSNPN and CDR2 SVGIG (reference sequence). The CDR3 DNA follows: TGTGCCTGGAGTTTCTCGGGGGATACGCAGTATTTT. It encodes CAWSFSGDTQYF.

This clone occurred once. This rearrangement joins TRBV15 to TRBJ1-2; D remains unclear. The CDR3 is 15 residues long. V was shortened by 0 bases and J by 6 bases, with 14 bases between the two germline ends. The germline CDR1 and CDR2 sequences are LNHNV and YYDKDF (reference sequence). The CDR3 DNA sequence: TGTGCCACCAGCAGAGATTTGGGCAGGTTAAATGGCTACACCTTC. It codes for CATSRDLGRLNGYTF.

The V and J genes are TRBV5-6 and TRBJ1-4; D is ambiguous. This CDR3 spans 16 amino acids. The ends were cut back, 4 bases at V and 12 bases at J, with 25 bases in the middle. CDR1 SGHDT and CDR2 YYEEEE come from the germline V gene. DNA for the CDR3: TGTGCCAGCAGCCGACGGGGTAATGAAATTTCGGTCCAACTGTTTTTT. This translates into CASSRRGNEISVQLFF.

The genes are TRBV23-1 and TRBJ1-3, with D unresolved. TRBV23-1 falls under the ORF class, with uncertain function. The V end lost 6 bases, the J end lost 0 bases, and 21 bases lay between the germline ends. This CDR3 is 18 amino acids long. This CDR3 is CASSLKTPPGFSGNTIYF. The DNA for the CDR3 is TGCGCCAGCAGCCTCAAAACCCCCCCGGGTTTCTCTGGAAACACCATATATTTT.

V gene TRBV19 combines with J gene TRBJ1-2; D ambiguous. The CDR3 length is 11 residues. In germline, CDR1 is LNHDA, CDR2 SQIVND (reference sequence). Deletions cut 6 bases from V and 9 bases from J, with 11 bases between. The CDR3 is CASSSAGSYTF. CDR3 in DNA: TGTGCCAGTAGCAGCGCCGGCAGCTACACCTTC.

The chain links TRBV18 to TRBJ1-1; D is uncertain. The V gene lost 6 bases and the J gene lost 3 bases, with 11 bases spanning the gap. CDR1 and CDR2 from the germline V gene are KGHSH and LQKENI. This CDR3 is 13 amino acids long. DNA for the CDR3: TGTGCCAGCTCTTCGCGAGTAGACACTGAAGCTTTCTTT. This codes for CASSSRVDTEAFF.

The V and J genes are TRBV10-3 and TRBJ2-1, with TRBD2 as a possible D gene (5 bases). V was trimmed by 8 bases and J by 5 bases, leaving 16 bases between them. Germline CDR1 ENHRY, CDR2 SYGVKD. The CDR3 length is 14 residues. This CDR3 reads CAIGGRVDNNEQFF. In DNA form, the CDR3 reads TGTGCCATCGGTGGGCGGGTAGATAACAATGAGCAGTTCTTC.

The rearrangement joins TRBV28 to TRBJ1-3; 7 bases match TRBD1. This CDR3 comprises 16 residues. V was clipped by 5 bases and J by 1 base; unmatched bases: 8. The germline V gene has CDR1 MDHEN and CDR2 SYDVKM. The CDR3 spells CASSTPGQRSGNTIYF. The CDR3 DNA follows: TGTGCCAGCAGTACCCCGGGACAGAGGTCTGGAAACACCATATATTTT.

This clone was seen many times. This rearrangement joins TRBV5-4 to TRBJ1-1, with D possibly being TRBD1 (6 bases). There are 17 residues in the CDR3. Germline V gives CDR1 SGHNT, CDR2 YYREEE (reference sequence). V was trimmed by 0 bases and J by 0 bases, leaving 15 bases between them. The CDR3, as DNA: TGTGCCAGCAGCTTGGCTGGGGGGGCTGGGATGAACACTGAAGCTTTCTTT. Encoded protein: CASSLAGGAGMNTEAFF.

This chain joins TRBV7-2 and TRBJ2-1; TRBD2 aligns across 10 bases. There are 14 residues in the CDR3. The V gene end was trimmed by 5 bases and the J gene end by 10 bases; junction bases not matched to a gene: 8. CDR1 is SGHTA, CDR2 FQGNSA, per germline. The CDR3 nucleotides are TGTGCCAGCAGCATCTTCAGCGGGGGGGTAGAGCAGTTCTTC. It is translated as CASSIFSGGVEQFF.

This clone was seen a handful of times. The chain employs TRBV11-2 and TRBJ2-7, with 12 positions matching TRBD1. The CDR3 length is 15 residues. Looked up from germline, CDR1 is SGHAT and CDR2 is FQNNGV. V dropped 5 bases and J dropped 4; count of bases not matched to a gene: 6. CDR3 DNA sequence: TGTGCCAGCAGCAGGGGACAGGGGGCGAGGTACGAGCAGTACTTC. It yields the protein CASSRGQGARYEQYF. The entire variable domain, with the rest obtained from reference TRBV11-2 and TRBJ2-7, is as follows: EAGVAQSPRYKIIEKRQSVAFWCNPISGHATLYWYQQILGQGPKLLIQFQNNGVVDDSQLPKDRFSAERLKGVDSTLKIQPAKLEDSAVYLCASSRGQGARYEQYFGPGTRLTVT.

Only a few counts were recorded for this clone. In DNA form, the CDR3 reads TGTGCCAGCAGCCTCGGGACAGATAGCAATCAGCCCCAGCATTTT. Its protein is CASSLGTDSNQPQHF. The gene calls are TRBV2 and TRBJ1-5; 7 nucleotides align to TRBD1. The CDR3 extends over 15 amino acids. CDR1 SNHLY and CDR2 FYNNEI come from the germline V gene. The V segment lost 6 bases and the J segment 0 bases; nucleotides outside the gene matches: 5.